This TCR beta chain was documented in a study of naive and memory T cell subsets. Study conclusions and caveats: In CD4 and CD8 cells, diversity dropped from naive through EMRA. A few larger clonotypes appeared in naive repertoires, especially CD8, possibly memory cells re-expressing CD45RA. Over 90% of naive TCR sequences appeared only once after error correction, unlike memory subsets.

Four subsets defined by CD45RA and CD27 were sorted after CD3, CD4, CD8 and live/dead staining. Germline V gene sequence: CDR1 SGHRS, CDR2 YFSETQ. Deletions cut 6 bases from V and 4 bases from J, with 21 bases between. The CDR3 loop spans 16 amino acids. Two oligonucleotides, mixed equimolar, formed the beta constant-region primer covering TRBC1 and TRBC2. The ligated cDNA underwent four PCR rounds using SP2 and nested alpha and beta constant-region primers. The cDNA 3' end received a ligated single-stranded oligonucleotide carrying the SP2 primer and a 12-nucleotide UMI. TCRdb used MiXCR to reprocess the UMI-ligation and nested PCR reads, holding one entry per CDR3 protein. The sample includes 98,000 or so distinct CDR3 sequences, around 11% seen only once; the top ten take more than 0.13%. As for this clonotype: Its antigen is not identified.

Source material: naive CD4+ T cells from blood. The source is a human donor in good health. The V call is TRBV5-1, the J call TRBJ2-3; D unresolved. In nucleotides, the CDR3 is TGCGCCAGCAACCTGCCCTCCGGGCGAACTCCAGATACGCAGTATTTT. Amino acid sequence: CASNLPSGRTPDTQYF.